These 32 T cell receptor beta chains came from one sample sequenced in a study of T cell changes during pregnancy in multiple sclerosis. Sequencing used immunoSEQ multiplex PCR; TCRdb keeps in-frame clones, though not all of them. The sample includes approximately 90,000 clones, 85% to 95% seen only once; the top ten take approximately 1.9%. The specimen comprised peripheral blood, sampled after pregnancy. These receptors originate from a female donor with multiple sclerosis, enrolled in a pregnancy study.

This sequence joins TRBV2 and TRBJ1-2, with D possibly TRBD1 on 5 matching bases. V lost 7 bases and J lost 5, with 14 bases in between. The CDR3 has 13 residues. Germline loops: CDR1 SNHLY, CDR2 FYNNEI. In nucleotides, the CDR3 is TGTGCCAGCACCTCAGACGGGGGATATGGCTACACCTTC. Translating gives CASTSDGGYGYTF.

The genes are TRBV6-5 and TRBJ2-7; 7 positions match TRBD2. The CDR3 extends over 16 amino acids. Unmatched junction bases numbered 11, after V lost 4 bases and J lost 2 bases. Per the germline V gene, CDR1 is MNHEY and CDR2 is SVGAGI. CDR3 amino acids: CASSSPVGGTTYEQYF. Here the CDR3 DNA reads TGTGCCAGCAGTTCCCCCGTCGGGGGGACTACCTACGAGCAGTACTTC.

The chain has TRBV5-1 and TRBJ1-1, with TRBD1 identical over 11 bases. Germline CDR1 SGHRS, CDR2 YFSETQ. The CDR3 has 13 amino acids. V lost 4 bases, J lost 11 bases, and 7 bases stayed unmatched. The CDR3 DNA reads TGCGCCAGCAGCGGAGGACAGGGGGCCGACGCTTTCTTT. The encoded protein is CASSGGQGADAFF.

The chain joins TRBV5-1 to TRBJ2-5, with D perhaps TRBD1 (5 bases). CDR3 size: 14 residues. Germline values: CDR1 SGHRS, CDR2 YFSETQ. Trimming took 2 bases from V and 0 from J, leaving 8 bases between them. The CDR3 spells CASSFQGDQETQYF. The CDR3 region has the DNA TGCGCCAGCAGCTTCCAGGGCGACCAAGAGACCCAGTACTTC. Full variable domain (outside the CDR3, taken from reference TRBV5-1 and TRBJ2-5): KAGVTQTPRYLIKTRGQQVTLSCSPISGHRSVSWYQQTPGQGLQFLFEYFSETQRNKGNFPGRFSGRQFSNSRSEMNVSTLELGDSALYLCASSFQGDQETQYFGPGTRLLVL.

The V call is TRBV11-2, the J call TRBJ2-7; 7 nucleotides line up with TRBD1. The CDR3 sequence is 15 residues long. The junction had 8 bases not matched to a gene; V was cut back by 4 bases and J by 2 bases. Germline CDR1 and CDR2: SGHAT and FQNNGV. DNA of the CDR3: TGTGCCAGCAGCTCTCCGGACAGGCTAACCTACGAGCAGTACTTC. This codes for CASSSPDRLTYEQYF.

J is TRBJ1-5 and V is TRBV25-1, with D uncertain. CDR3 size: 15 residues. Germline V gives CDR1 MGHDK, CDR2 SYGVNS. The V gene lost 4 bases and the J gene lost 0 bases, with 10 bases spanning the gap. CDR3 amino acids: CASSGAGDSNQPQHF. The CDR3 DNA sequence: TGTGCCAGCAGTGGGGCCGGTGATAGCAATCAGCCCCAGCATTTT.

This clone was counted a single time. This chain links TRBV19 with TRBJ2-1; 10 positions match TRBD2. Germline CDR1 LNHDA, CDR2 SQIVND (reference sequence). V trimming: 5 bases; J trimming: 9 bases; junction bases outside the gene matches: 10. The CDR3 totals 15 residues. CDR3 residues: CASSAVAGGLGEQFF. The CDR3 nucleotides read TGTGCCAGTAGTGCAGTAGCGGGAGGTCTTGGTGAGCAGTTCTTC.

This clone was observed once. V gene TRBV18 combines with J gene TRBJ2-7; D uncertain. The CDR3 contains 16 residues. V lost 0 bases to trimming and J lost 0 bases, with 12 bases between them. Germline V gene data show CDR1 as KGHSH and CDR2 as LQKENI. In DNA form, the CDR3 reads TGTGCCAGCTCACCACCGTTAAGCCCGAGCTCCTACGAGCAGTACTTC. This gives the protein CASSPPLSPSSYEQYF.

J is TRBJ2-1 and V is TRBV28; 7 bases line up with TRBD2. The V segment lost 6 bases and the J segment 4 bases; nucleotides outside the gene matches: 6. CDR3 length equals 14 residues. CDR1 and CDR2 from the germline V gene are MDHEN and SYDVKM. This CDR3 reads CASSRLADYNEQFF. CDR3 nucleotides: TGTGCCAGCAGCCGACTAGCAGATTACAATGAGCAGTTCTTC.

The genes are TRBV11-2 and TRBJ1-1; D gene ambiguous. The V end was cut by 5 bases, the J end by 4 bases, with 11 bases between. Germline-derived CDR1 and CDR2 are SGHAT and FQNNGV. The CDR3 loop spans 13 amino acids. The CDR3 DNA reads TGTGCCAGCAGCCCGGTATCGAGCACTGAAGCTTTCTTT. This sequence encodes CASSPVSSTEAFF.

J is TRBJ1-3 and V is TRBV7-9; 8 nucleotides line up with TRBD1. Per the germline V gene, CDR1 is SEHNR and CDR2 is FQNEAQ (reference sequence). There are 15 residues in the CDR3. The V and J ends lost 2 bases and 1 base, in that order; junction bases with no gene match: 1. CDR3 loop: CASSLTGGSGNTIYF. CDR3 coding DNA: TGTGCCAGCAGCTTAACAGGGGGTTCTGGAAACACCATATATTTT.

V is TRBV6-1 and J is TRBJ2-7, with 11 bases lining up with TRBD2. In germline, CDR1 is MNHNS, CDR2 SASEGT. The CDR3 is 16 amino acids. V lost 2 bases and J lost 5; bases outside the gene matches: 8. CDR3 sequence reads: CASSETSGSGSHEQYF. Here the CDR3 DNA reads TGTGCCAGCAGTGAAACTAGCGGGAGTGGTTCCCACGAGCAGTACTTC.

The chain links TRBV18 to TRBJ1-4, with D perhaps TRBD1 (5 bases). This CDR3 is built from 15 residues. Trimming stripped 5 bases from V and 6 bases from J, with 16 bases between. Germline lookup yields CDR1 KGHSH and CDR2 LQKENI. Written as DNA, the CDR3 is TGTGCCAGCTCAGCAAACGGCCGGGGGTATGAAAAACTGTTTTTT. It is translated as CASSANGRGYEKLFF.

V usage is TRBV19 and J usage is TRBJ1-4; 7 bases are shared with TRBD1. Trimming cost V 6 bases and J 3 bases; bases outside gene matches: 10. Germline V gene sequence: CDR1 LNHDA, CDR2 SQIVND (reference sequence). The CDR3 consists of 16 residues. CDR3 sequence: CASRRDTGAANEKLFF. CDR3 sequence (DNA): TGTGCCAGTAGACGAGATACAGGGGCGGCTAATGAAAAACTGTTTTTT.

V usage is TRBV4-1 and J usage is TRBJ2-1; 8 bases match TRBD2. The CDR3 has 17 residues. CDR1 MGHRA and CDR2 YSYEKL come from the germline V gene. J was trimmed by 5 bases and V by 1 base; bases with no gene match: 10. CDR3 in amino acids: CASSQGRSGGGDNEQFF. The CDR3 region has the DNA TGCGCCAGCAGCCAAGGGCGAAGCGGGGGCGGGGACAATGAGCAGTTCTTC.

The rearrangement links TRBV30 to TRBJ2-2; D might be TRBD2 (6 bases). Trimming took off 0 bases at V and 3 bases at J, with 14 bases between the two ends. CDR1 GTSNPN and CDR2 SVGIG come from the germline V gene (reference sequence). This CDR3 is 16 amino acids long. The CDR3, as DNA: TGTGCCTGGAGTGTACTCTGGGGGGAGGACACCGGGGAGCTGTTTTTT. Translated: CAWSVLWGEDTGELFF.

This clone was recorded once. V and J are TRBV15 and TRBJ2-6; 9 bases fit TRBD1. The V gene's germline CDR1 is LNHNV and CDR2 YYDKDF (reference sequence). This CDR3 has 16 residues. J lost 8 bases, V lost 0 bases, and 5 bases had no gene match. The CDR3 sequence is CATSRDPGQGSNVLTF. Here the CDR3 DNA reads TGTGCCACCAGCAGAGACCCGGGACAGGGATCCAACGTCCTGACTTTC.

The CDR3 DNA sequence: TGTGCCATCAGGCGGGATTGGAACACTGAAGCTTTCTTT. Protein product: CAIRRDWNTEAFF. The V gene is TRBV10-3, the J gene TRBJ1-1; D is unresolved. The CDR3 is made up of 13 amino acids. The V gene's germline CDR1 is ENHRY and CDR2 SYGVKD. The V end was cut by 6 bases, the J end by 1 base, with 9 bases between.

This clone has only one observation. This chain links TRBV18 with TRBJ1-1, with D perhaps matching TRBD1 (5 bases). CDR3 size: 17 residues. The germline CDR1 and CDR2 sequences are KGHSH and LQKENI. Trimming stripped 2 bases from V and 3 bases from J, with 19 bases between. CDR3 sequence (DNA): TGTGCCAGCTCACCAAATTGGATCCAGGGATGGGACACTGAAGCTTTCTTT. This codes for CASSPNWIQGWDTEAFF. Based on the CDR3 plus reference TRBV18 and TRBJ1-1, the full variable domain is NAGVMQNPRHLVRRRGQEARLRCSPMKGHSHVYWYRQLPEEGLKFMVYLQKENIIDESGMPKERFSAEFPKEGPSILRIQQVVRGDSAAYFCASSPNWIQGWDTEAFFGQGTRLTVV.

The chain has TRBV25-1 and TRBJ2-3, with D possibly TRBD1 on 5 matching bases. This CDR3 has 15 amino acids. The germline V gene has CDR1 MGHDK and CDR2 SYGVNS. V was cut by 1 base and J by 4 bases, with 12 bases left in between. The CDR3 loop is CASSEWSGNADTQYF. CDR3 nucleotide sequence: TGTGCCAGCAGTGAATGGTCAGGGAACGCAGATACGCAGTATTTT.

V usage is TRBV6-1 and J usage is TRBJ2-1; 8 bases line up with TRBD2. The V gene's germline CDR1 is MNHNS and CDR2 SASEGT. V lost 2 bases and J lost 6; bases outside the gene matches: 12. This CDR3 comprises 17 residues. CDR3 bases: TGTGCCAGCAGTGAAAGGGGGAGTCTAGCGGGTTTCAATGAGCAGTTCTTC. This gives the protein CASSERGSLAGFNEQFF.

This clone was observed a single time. V gene TRBV2 combines with J gene TRBJ2-2; D not resolved. The length of the CDR3 is 14 residues. Trimming left V 10 bases short and J 4 bases short, with 16 bases between. Germline CDR1 and CDR2: SNHLY and FYNNEI. This CDR3 reads CATSLSSITGELFF. In nucleotides, the CDR3 is TGTGCCACGAGTTTGTCGAGCATCACCGGGGAGCTGTTTTTT. Full variable domain (missing parts from reference TRBV2 and TRBJ2-2): EPEVTQTPSHQVTQMGQEVILRCVPISNHLYFYWYRQILGQKVEFLVSFYNNEISEKSEIFDDQFSVERPDGSNFTLKIRSTKLEDSAMYFCATSLSSITGELFFGEGSRLTVL.

The chain joins TRBV12-5 to TRBJ2-7, with 10 bases that match TRBD2. The CDR3 covers 15 residues. V gave up 5 bases and J gave up 3 bases; unmatched junction bases: 7. From germline, CDR1 is LGHNT and CDR2 FRNRAP. The CDR3 region has the DNA TGTGCTAGTGGTCCCCCCGGGACTAGCGTCTACGAGCAGTACTTC. It is translated as CASGPPGTSVYEQYF.

As DNA, the CDR3 is TGCGCCAGCAGCTTCGTCGGGAGAGGCACCGGGGAGCTGTTTTTT. It translates to CASSFVGRGTGELFF. The chain uses TRBV5-1 and TRBJ2-2; D is perhaps TRBD2 (6 bases). The ends were cut back, 2 bases at V and 4 bases at J, with 12 bases in the middle. This CDR3 is built from 15 residues. CDR1 SGHRS and CDR2 YFSETQ come from the germline V gene.

CDR3 amino acids: CASSLNGGGTNTGELFF. In nucleotides, the CDR3 is TGTGCCAGCAGCTTAAACGGGGGGGGGACCAACACCGGGGAGCTGTTTTTT. This chain connects TRBV7-3 to TRBJ2-2, with 8 bases matching TRBD2. V was clipped by 1 base and J by 2 bases; unmatched bases: 6. CDR3 length equals 17 residues. Germline CDR1 SGHTA, CDR2 FQGTGA. Full variable domain (missing parts from reference TRBV7-3 and TRBJ2-2): GAGVSQTPSNKVTEKGKYVELRCDPISGHTALYWYRQSLGQGPEFLIYFQGTGAADDSGLPNDRFFAVRPEGSVSTLKIQRTERGDSAVYLCASSLNGGGTNTGELFFGEGSRLTVL.

This clone showed up just a few times. The chain uses TRBV2 and TRBJ2-7; TRBD2 might be the D (6 bases). Between the trimmed V and J ends, which lost 2 bases and 6 bases, there was a span of 14 bases. Germline loops: CDR1 SNHLY, CDR2 FYNNEI. This CDR3 has 14 residues. Written as DNA, the CDR3 is TGTGCCAGCAGTGAATTAAGCCAGGGAGGCGAGCAGTACTTC. Translation: CASSELSQGGEQYF.

V gene TRBV10-2 combines with J gene TRBJ1-3, with D possibly TRBD1 on 6 matching bases. Between the trimmed V and J ends, which lost 9 bases and 3 bases, there was a span of 12 bases. The germline gives CDR1 WSHSY, CDR2 SAAADI. CDR3 length equals 13 residues. CDR3 bases: TGCGCCAGTGCCCCACAGGGTGGAAACACCATATATTTT. Protein: CASAPQGGNTIYF.

The CDR3 reads CASSEGSVRRSYGYTF. DNA of the CDR3: TGTGCCAGCAGTGAAGGTTCTGTGAGAAGGAGCTATGGCTACACCTTC. This chain connects TRBV2 to TRBJ1-2; no reliable D call. Trimming took 1 base from V and 4 from J, leaving 16 bases between them. Germline CDR1 and CDR2: SNHLY and FYNNEI. The CDR3 has 16 amino acids.

The chain uses TRBV27 and TRBJ2-7, with 7 bases aligning to TRBD1. This CDR3 is built from 12 residues. V shed 7 bases, J shed 7 bases, and the junction held 7 bases outside the gene matches. Germline V gene data show CDR1 as MNHEY and CDR2 as SMNVEV (reference sequence). CDR3 nucleotide sequence: TGTGCCAGCACCAGGGACAGTGGGGAGCAGTACTTC. Its protein is CASTRDSGEQYF.

The V gene is TRBV6-5, the J gene TRBJ1-4; no firm D call. With 5 bases removed from V and 5 bases from J, the gap between germline ends came to 12 bases. There are 14 residues in the CDR3. Germline loops: CDR1 MNHEY, CDR2 SVGAGI. The chain's CDR3 is CASSPPSPNEKLFF. CDR3 DNA sequence: TGTGCCAGCAGTCCTCCGAGTCCCAATGAAAAACTGTTTTTT.

This clone was detected once. The chain recombines TRBV6-1 with TRBJ1-5; D is ambiguous. This CDR3 region has 15 residues. Trimming pared 3 bases from V and 2 bases from J, leaving 11 bases between. Germline CDR1 and CDR2: MNHNS and SASEGT. CDR3 loop: CASSDPGRGNQPQHF. In DNA, the CDR3 is TGTGCCAGCAGTGATCCGGGAAGAGGCAATCAGCCCCAGCATTTT.

The V gene is TRBV6-5, the J gene TRBJ1-2; a weak D match, TRBD1 (5 bases). The V end was cut by 3 bases, the J end by 8 bases, with 13 bases between. The germline CDR1 and CDR2 sequences are MNHEY and SVGAGI. The CDR3 loop spans 13 amino acids. This chain's CDR3 is CASSYPGGKGYTF. In nucleotides, the CDR3 is TGTGCCAGCAGTTATCCCGGGGGGAAGGGCTACACCTTC.